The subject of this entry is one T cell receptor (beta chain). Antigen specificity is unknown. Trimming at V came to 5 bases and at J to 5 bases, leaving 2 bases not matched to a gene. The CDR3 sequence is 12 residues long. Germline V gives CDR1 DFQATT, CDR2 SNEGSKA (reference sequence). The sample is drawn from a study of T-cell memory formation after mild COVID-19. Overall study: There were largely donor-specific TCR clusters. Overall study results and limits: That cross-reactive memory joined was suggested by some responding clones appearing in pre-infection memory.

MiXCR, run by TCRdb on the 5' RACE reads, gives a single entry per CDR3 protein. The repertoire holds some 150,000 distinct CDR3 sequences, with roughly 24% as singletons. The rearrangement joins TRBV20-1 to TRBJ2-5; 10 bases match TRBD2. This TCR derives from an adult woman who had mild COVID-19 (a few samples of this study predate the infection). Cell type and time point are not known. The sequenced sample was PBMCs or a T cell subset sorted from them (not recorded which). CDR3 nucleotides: TGCAGTGCTGGGGGACTAGCGGAGACCCAGTACTTC. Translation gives CSAGGLAETQYF.